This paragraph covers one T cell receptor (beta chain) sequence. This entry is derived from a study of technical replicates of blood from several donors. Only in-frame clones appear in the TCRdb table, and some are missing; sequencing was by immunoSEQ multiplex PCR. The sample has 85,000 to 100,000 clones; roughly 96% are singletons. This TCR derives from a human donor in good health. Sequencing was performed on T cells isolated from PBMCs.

The CDR3 nucleotides read TGTGCCAGCAGCCAAGATTGGGGGCCTGCTAACTATGGCTACACCTTC. Translating gives CASSQDWGPANYGYTF. The genes are TRBV4-2 and TRBJ1-2, with D perhaps TRBD1 (6 bases). V was shortened by 0 bases and J by 0 bases, with 11 bases between the two germline ends. CDR1 LGHNA and CDR2 YNFKEQ come from the germline V gene. The CDR3 has 16 amino acids.